These 18 T cell receptor beta chains were all obtained from the same sample, sequenced in a study of T cells in localized non-small cell lung cancer (TCRdb year 2020). Library preparation used the immunoSEQ multiplex PCR assay. TCRdb carries this immuneACCESS record with in-frame sequences only. Its versions omit some clonotypes, under half of them owing to an unresolved V gene in the studies checked, with the rest unexplained. The sample table records approximately 33,000 clones; roughly 92% of these occur just once. The ten largest clones capture more than 5.5% of the sample. Source: peripheral blood, taken before any cancer treatment. These TCRs come from a female donor older than 55 with stage I lung adenocarcinoma.

The V gene is TRBV6-5, the J gene TRBJ2-7; TRBD1 matches at 7 bases. CDR3 length equals 15 residues. Germline V gene lookup returns CDR1 MNHEY and CDR2 SVGAGI. V gave up 6 bases and J gave up 4 bases; unmatched junction bases: 12. The CDR3: CASRDSGTAVYEQYV. The DNA of the CDR3 is TGTGCCAGCAGGGATTCCGGGACAGCCGTTTACGAGCAGTACGTC.

The chain uses TRBV7-8 and TRBJ1-4, with D possibly TRBD1 on 6 matching bases. The V end lost 4 bases, the J end lost 7 bases, and 13 bases lay between the germline ends. The germline V gene has CDR1 SGHVS and CDR2 FQNEAQ. CDR3 size: 14 residues. CDR3 amino acids: CASSSQTGREKLFF. The CDR3 DNA reads TGTGCCAGCAGCTCACAGACAGGACGTGAAAAACTGTTTTTT.

The chain is built from TRBV7-2 and TRBJ1-4; D is ambiguous. The CDR3 covers 15 residues. Germline loops: CDR1 SGHTA, CDR2 FQGNSA. V lost 3 bases, J lost 3 bases, and 11 bases lay in between. CDR3: CASSFSGGANEKLFF. The DNA of the CDR3 is TGTGCCAGCAGCTTTAGCGGTGGTGCTAATGAAAAACTGTTTTTT. Variable domain in full (rest from reference TRBV7-2 and TRBJ1-4): GAGVSQSPSNKVTEKGKDVELRCDPISGHTALYWYRQSLGQGLEFLIYFQGNSAPDKSGLPSDRFSAERTGGSVSTLTIQRTQQEDSAVYLCASSFSGGANEKLFFGSGTQLSVL.

This clone was detected once. V usage is TRBV2 and J usage is TRBJ1-1; no clear D. From germline, CDR1 is SNHLY and CDR2 FYNNEI. V was shortened by 5 bases and J by 3 bases, with 7 bases between the two germline ends. The CDR3 has 12 residues. CDR3 sequence reads: CASSQRDTEAFF. DNA of the CDR3: TGTGCCAGCAGTCAACGGGACACTGAAGCTTTCTTT.

This sequence joins TRBV6-1 and TRBJ1-5; 8 bases fit TRBD1. Per the germline V gene, CDR1 is MNHNS and CDR2 is SASEGT. The trim removed 6 bases at V and 9 bases at J, leaving 7 bases unmatched. The CDR3 has 13 residues. The CDR3 protein is CASSPTGVRPQHF. CDR3 nucleotides: TGTGCCAGCAGCCCGACAGGGGTTAGGCCCCAGCATTTT.

The genes are TRBV6-4 and TRBJ1-1; D perhaps matches TRBD1 (6 bases). The germline V and J ends were trimmed by 0 bases and 10 bases, with 12 bases remaining between them. CDR3 size: 13 residues. Germline CDR1 MRHNA, CDR2 SNTAGT. The chain's CDR3 is CASSDSVGGRAFF. CDR3 coding DNA: TGTGCCAGCAGTGACTCGGTAGGGGGGAGAGCTTTCTTT.

The rearrangement joins TRBV28 to TRBJ1-1; TRBD1 matches at 7 bases. The CDR3 is 17 amino acids. CDR1 and CDR2 (germline): MDHEN, SYDVKM. The V gene end was trimmed by 6 bases and the J gene end by 3 bases; junction bases not matched to a gene: 16. CDR3 sequence reads: CASSSFVTGSRDTEAFF. The CDR3 DNA follows: TGTGCCAGCAGCTCCTTCGTGACAGGGAGTCGGGACACTGAAGCTTTCTTT. Complete variable domain (other parts from reference TRBV28 and TRBJ1-1): DVKVTQSSRYLVKRTGEKVFLECVQDMDHENMFWYRQDPGLGLRLIYFSYDVKMKEKGDIPEGYSVSREKKERFSLILESASTNQTSMYLCASSSFVTGSRDTEAFFGQGTRLTVV.

This clone was counted a single time. The chain couples TRBV6-1 to TRBJ1-4; 9 bases map to TRBD1. The CDR3 is made up of 14 amino acids. J gave up 4 bases and V 7 bases, and 4 bases lay outside the gene matches. Per the germline V gene, CDR1 is MNHNS and CDR2 is SASEGT. The CDR3 region has the DNA TGTGCCAGCACCCTGGACAGGGGTAATGAAAAACTGTTTTTT. This encodes CASTLDRGNEKLFF.

V usage is TRBV18 and J usage is TRBJ2-7; D call uncertain. Germline CDR1 is KGHSH and CDR2 is LQKENI. V dropped 0 bases and J dropped 1 base, with 10 bases sitting between them. The CDR3 is 15 amino acids. CDR3 nucleotide sequence: TGTGCCAGCTCACCACCGTTATCAGGATCCTACGAGCAGTACTTC. Translated: CASSPPLSGSYEQYF.

The J gene is TRBJ2-1, the V gene TRBV6-4, with D perhaps matching TRBD1 or TRBD2 (5 bases each). Trimming removed 5 bases at V and 5 bases at J, with 13 bases between. This CDR3 is built from 14 residues. Per germline, CDR1 MRHNA and CDR2 SNTAGT. The CDR3 DNA reads as TGTGCCAGCAGTCCCGGGACCGAAAACAATGAGCAGTTCTTC. Its translation is CASSPGTENNEQFF.

This chain joins TRBV6-5 and TRBJ1-5, with unresolved D. V was trimmed by 5 bases and J by 1 base, leaving 9 bases between them. The CDR3 runs 14 residues. Germline CDR1 reads MNHEY; CDR2 reads SVGAGI. CDR3 nucleotide sequence: TGTGCCAGCAGTCAAAGTGAGAGCAATCAGCCCCAGCATTTT. Its translation is CASSQSESNQPQHF.

This CDR3 is CASSISKGYEQYF. The CDR3 DNA is TGTGCCAGCAGTATCTCAAAGGGGTACGAGCAGTACTTC. The V and J genes are TRBV27 and TRBJ2-7; TRBD1 is a possible D gene (5 bases). Trimming pared 5 bases from V and 4 bases from J, leaving 12 bases between. CDR1 and CDR2 from the germline V gene are MNHEY and SMNVEV (reference sequence). This CDR3 spans 13 amino acids.

The chain carries TRBV27 and TRBJ2-5, with D unresolved. The CDR3 is 16 residues long. Germline CDR1 MNHEY, CDR2 SMNVEV (reference sequence). The ends were cut back, 5 bases at V and 2 bases at J, with 18 bases in the middle. CDR3 sequence (DNA): TGTGCCAGCAGTCTAACCTGGGCTGAGGTGCAAGAGACCCAGTACTTC. The encoded protein is CASSLTWAEVQETQYF.

The rearrangement joins TRBV7-8 to TRBJ2-1; D gene uncertain. Germline V lookup: CDR1 SGHVS, CDR2 FQNEAQ. The CDR3 loop spans 14 amino acids. The V gene lost 1 base and the J gene lost 6 bases, with 10 bases spanning the gap. CDR3 amino acids: CASSLGLEGNEQFF. CDR3 DNA: TGTGCCAGCAGCTTAGGACTCGAAGGCAATGAGCAGTTCTTC.

The J gene is TRBJ1-1, the V gene TRBV7-2, with 9 bases fitting TRBD1. Looked up from germline, CDR1 is SGHTA and CDR2 is FQGNSA. The V and J ends lost 6 bases and 4 bases, in that order; junction bases with no gene match: 3. The CDR3 has 13 residues. The CDR3 DNA sequence: TGTGCCAGCAGAACAGGGGGCGGCACTGAAGCTTTCTTT. Translation gives CASRTGGGTEAFF.

This clone was observed a single time. The chain combines TRBV11-3 with TRBJ2-3; D remains ambiguous. From germline, CDR1 is SGHNT and CDR2 YENEEA. V was clipped by 3 bases and J by 6 bases, with 4 bases between them. This CDR3 has 11 amino acids. As DNA, the CDR3 is TGTGCCAGCAGCTTGGGTGATACGCAGTATTTT. Amino acid sequence: CASSLGDTQYF.

This chain links TRBV19 with TRBJ1-5; D not certain. CDR1 is LNHDA, CDR2 SQIVND, per germline (reference sequence). Between the trimmed V and J ends, which lost 5 bases and 4 bases, there was a span of 12 bases. The CDR3 contains 14 residues. The CDR3 DNA follows: TGTGCCAGTAGTTATACCGCAGGTAATCAGCCCCAGCATTTT. Translation gives CASSYTAGNQPQHF.

This chain uses TRBV5-6 with TRBJ1-2; perhaps TRBD1 as D (5 bases). V was clipped by 2 bases and J by 3 bases, with 8 bases between them. The CDR3 has 13 amino acids. Germline CDR1 is SGHDT and CDR2 is YYEEEE. The CDR3 DNA reads TGTGCCAGCAGCTTCGGCAGGGACTATGGCTACACCTTC. Its protein product is CASSFGRDYGYTF.